The clone carrying this T cell receptor (beta chain) was counted ten times or more. No antigen is known for it. These data belong to a study of cytotoxic CD8 clonotypes in ibrutinib-treated CLL. Study-wide context: In all, more than 10 patients were relapsed/refractory, approximately 15 were treatment-naive and fewer than 18 were IGHV unmutated. Median treatment time before response sampling was eleven to twelve months, range 6 to 36. Study-wide points: Baseline clonality, higher than in age-matched healthy donors, tracked circulating CD8+ T-cell counts.

CDR3 length: 15 residues. Deletions cut 1 base from V and 5 bases from J, with 13 bases between. In germline, CDR1 is SGHKS, CDR2 YYEKEE (reference sequence). Generated by immunoSEQ multiplex PCR, the TCRdb table keeps only in-frame clones and is missing some. The sample lists some 200,000 clones; 65% to 80% were seen once. The V gene is TRBV5-5, the J gene TRBJ1-5; TRBD1 might be the D (5 bases). The source of this sequence is a human donor with chronic lymphocytic leukemia. The sample was PBMCs, taken after 12 months of ibrutinib treatment. The CDR3 protein is CASSLWQGLDQPQHF. The CDR3 nucleotides are TGTGCCAGCAGCTTGTGGCAGGGCCTAGATCAGCCCCAGCATTTT.